Listed below are T cell receptor beta chains from one sample, sequenced in a study of response to subunit inactivated influenza vaccine. TCRdb reprocessed the RT-PCR reads with MiXCR, giving one entry per CDR3 protein. The sample holds over 300,000 distinct CDR3 sequences, about a fifth seen once. The sample was PBMCs from blood, taken less than 22 months after vaccination. Receptors were obtained from a man in his fifties or sixties who received an inactivated influenza vaccine. Each CDR3 is given with its conserved first and last residue. Fields, in order: clone size, V gene, J gene, D gene, CDR3 DNA, CDR3 protein. D genes are given only for firm matches. Some rows have no size entry. The others give once, few or many, or a class for an expanded clone.

>-|TRBV6-1|TRBJ1-6|-
TGTGCCAGCAGCCCTACTTCCACAGGGCGCAATTCACCCCTCCACTTT
CASSPTSTGRNSPLHF
>few|TRBV4-1|TRBJ2-3|TRBD2
TGCGCCAGCAGCCAAGCAGCTAGCGGGGAGTTTGTGTCGAGCACAGATACGCAGTATTTT
CASSQAASGEFVSSTDTQYF
>-|TRBV21-1|TRBJ2-6|-
TGTGCCAGCAGCTTTTACGGGACCGGGACAGGGGGGTCTGGGGCCAACGTCCTGACTTTC
CASSFYGTGTGGSGANVLTF
>few|TRBV12-3/TRBV12-4|TRBJ2-1|TRBD2
TGTGCCAGCAGGGCAGCGGGAGTTAATGAGCAGTTCTTC
CASRAAGVNEQFF
>few|TRBV5-1|TRBJ2-3|-
TGCGCCAGCAGCACCCGGGGAGCGATCGGGGATACGCAGTATTTT
CASSTRGAIGDTQYF
>few|TRBV20-1|TRBJ2-3|-
TGCAGTTGCTCCTTAGCGGTTCTAAGTAGCACAGATACGCAGTATTTT
CSCSLAVLSSTDTQYF
>many|TRBV20-1|TRBJ1-1|-
TGCAGTGCTTGGGTTTCAGGGGCGTCTGAAGCTTTCTTT
CSAWVSGASEAFF
>few|TRBV7-9|TRBJ1-1|-
TGTGCCAGCAGCCTCCCGACCGAAGATGAAGCTTTCTTT
CASSLPTEDEAFF
>few|TRBV27|TRBJ1-3|TRBD1
TGTGCCAGCAGGGGCGGACAGGGGCAAGGAAACACCATATATTTT
CASRGGQGQGNTIYF
>few|TRBV7-2|TRBJ2-7|TRBD2
TGTGCCAGCAGCTGGACTAGCGGGGGGCAATACGAGCAGTACTTC
CASSWTSGGQYEQYF
>-|TRBV12-3/TRBV12-4|TRBJ1-4|-
TGTGCCAGCAGTTTAGAGGCCGGAAAACTGTTTTTT
CASSLEAGKLFF
>-|TRBV7-2|TRBJ1-2|TRBD1
TGTGCCAGCAGCTTAGGGACAGGGACCAATAACTATGGCTACACCTTC
CASSLGTGTNNYGYTF
>-|TRBV9|TRBJ2-1|-
TGTGCCAGCAGCGAACGGGACTTCAACTACAATGAGCAGTTCTTC
CASSERDFNYNEQFF
>-|TRBV5-5|TRBJ1-2|-
TGTGCCAGCAGCTTGTATCCGACCGCGAACTATGGCGACACCTTC
CASSLYPTANYGDTF
>few|TRBV3-1|TRBJ2-6|-
TGTGCCAGCAGCTCCACCTCATGGCTCTCTGGGGCCAACGTCCTGACTTTC
CASSSTSWLSGANVLTF
>few|TRBV6-5|TRBJ1-4|-
TGTGCCAGCAGTTTATCGGGGCCCTGGACCGGGAATGAAAAACTGTTTTTT
CASSLSGPWTGNEKLFF
>-|TRBV5-1|TRBJ2-7|TRBD1
TGCGCCAGCAGCTTGGGGGGGGGACAGGGGTCCTACGAGCAGTACTTC
CASSLGGGQGSYEQYF
>-|TRBV6-1|TRBJ2-1|TRBD2
TGTGCCAGCAGCCTAGCGGGGGTCTCCTACAATGAGCAGTTCTTC
CASSLAGVSYNEQFF
>many|TRBV6-1|TRBJ1-3|TRBD1
TGTGCCAGCAGTCGGGACAGGGGTCTCCTCCGCTCTGGAAACACCATATATTTT
CASSRDRGLLRSGNTIYF
>few|TRBV6-1|TRBJ1-1|-
TGTGCCAGCCTCAATTCGAGACTTTCGGTCAGGGCCAAGAACACTGAAGCTTTCTTT
CASLNSRLSVRAKNTEAFF
>few|TRBV20-1|TRBJ2-7|-
TGCAGTGCCGCCACAAGTGGGGGGTCCTACGAGCAGTACTTC
CSAATSGGSYEQYF
>few|TRBV20-1|TRBJ1-1|-
TGCAGTGCTAGCGGCGGGGGGCCGGGCACTGAAGCTTTCTTT
CSASGGGPGTEAFF
>many|TRBV28|TRBJ2-7|TRBD2
TGTGCCAGCAGTTTAAGGGCTAGCGGAAACTACGAGCAGTACTTC
CASSLRASGNYEQYF
>once|TRBV19|TRBJ2-7|-
TGTGCCAGTAGTATGCTAAAGGAGGGATACGAGCAGTACTTC
CASSMLKEGYEQYF
>-|TRBV7-2|TRBJ1-1|-
TGTGCCAGCAGCTCGTCAGCCAACACTGAAGCTTTCTTT
CASSSSANTEAFF
>-|TRBV20-1|TRBJ2-5|-
TGCAGTGCTAGGCATGGGGAAGAGACCCAGTACTTC
CSARHGEETQYF